This T cell receptor (beta chain) is drawn from a study of cytomegalovirus exposure and HLA in healthy donors. Among the 120 subjects of the validation cohort, separate from the approximately 700-subject first cohort, were the donors. V was trimmed by 2 bases and J by 2 bases, leaving 12 bases between them. Per the germline V gene, CDR1 is KGHSH and CDR2 is LQKENI. The length of the CDR3 is 15 residues. Method: immunoSEQ multiplex PCR; TCRdb's copy keeps in-frame clones and lacks some. The sample shows 150,000 to 200,000 clones, around 81% of them seen only once. Study-wide points: Accounts indicate the classifier identified cytomegalovirus status with strong specificity and sensitivity. The listing of roughly 160 TCR beta chains classed them as cytomegalovirus-associated.

This clone was found once. Its antigen is as yet unknown. The clonotype comes from a man aged 25 to 40 in good health and CMV-seropositive. The sample taken for sequencing was PBMCs. The chain combines TRBV18 with TRBJ1-1; D gene uncertain. The CDR3 region has the DNA TGTGCCAGCTCACCAGGTTACTATACTAACACTGAAGCTTTCTTT. Protein product: CASSPGYYTNTEAFF.